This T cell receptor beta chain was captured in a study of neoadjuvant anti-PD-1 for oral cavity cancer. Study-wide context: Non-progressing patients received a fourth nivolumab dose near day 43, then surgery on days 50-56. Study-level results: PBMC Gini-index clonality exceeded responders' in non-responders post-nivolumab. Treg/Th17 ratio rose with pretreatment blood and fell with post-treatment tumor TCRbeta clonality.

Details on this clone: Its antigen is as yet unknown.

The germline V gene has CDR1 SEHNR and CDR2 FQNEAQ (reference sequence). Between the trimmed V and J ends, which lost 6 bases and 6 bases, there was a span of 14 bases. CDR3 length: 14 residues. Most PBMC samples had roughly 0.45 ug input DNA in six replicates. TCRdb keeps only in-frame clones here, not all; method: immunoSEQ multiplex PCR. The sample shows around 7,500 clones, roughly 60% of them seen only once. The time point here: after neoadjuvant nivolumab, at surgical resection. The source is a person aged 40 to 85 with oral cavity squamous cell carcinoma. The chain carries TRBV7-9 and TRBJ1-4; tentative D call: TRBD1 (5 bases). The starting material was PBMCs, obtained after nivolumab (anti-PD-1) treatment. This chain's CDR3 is CASSPSGGDEKLFF. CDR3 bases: TGTGCCAGCAGTCCCTCGGGGGGGGATGAAAAACTGTTTTTT.